The 31 T cell receptor beta chains below come from one sample, sequenced in a study of monozygotic twins with inflammatory bowel disease. TCRdb re-called the 5' RACE reads and catalogs CDR3 proteins one per entry, DNA excluded. The listing contains some 200,000 distinct CDR3 sequences. The source material was blood. The receptors originated from a human donor with ulcerative colitis or Crohn's disease, or a healthy co-twin of an affected twin (not recorded which).

The chain joins TRBV11-2 to TRBJ2-7; no DNA is available, so the TRBD2 call from TCRdb remains unchecked. The CDR3 has 14 residues. Germline V gives CDR1 SGHAT, CDR2 FQNNGV. CDR3 region: CAGSFGTSFYEQYF.

The chain couples TRBV20-1 to TRBJ2-1. The length of the CDR3 is 14 residues. Germline CDR1 reads DFQATT; CDR2 reads SNEGSKA (reference sequence). The CDR3 protein is CSARDPRIAYEQFF.

The V and J genes are TRBV9 and TRBJ1-3; TCRdb's D call of TRBD1 is untestable without DNA. This CDR3 region has 17 residues. Germline V gene sequence: CDR1 SGDLS, CDR2 YYNGEE. This CDR3 reads CASTRTGGDPTRDTIYF.

This chain uses TRBV20-1 with TRBJ2-1; TCRdb's D gene call, TRBD2, goes unchecked for lack of DNA. Germline CDR1 DFQATT, CDR2 SNEGSKA (reference sequence). This CDR3 spans 15 amino acids. The CDR3 here is CSARDGTSANNEQFF.

The V and J genes are TRBV5-1 and TRBJ1-6. Per germline, CDR1 SGHRS and CDR2 YFSETQ. The CDR3 length is 13 residues. The CDR3 sequence is CASSLAGDSPLHF.

This rearrangement joins TRBV28 to TRBJ2-7; the TRBD1 assignment by TCRdb is unverifiable without DNA. CDR1 and CDR2 from the germline V gene are MDHEN and SYDVKM. CDR3 length: 16 residues. The chain's CDR3 is CASSVAGLDISYEQYF.

V gene TRBV7-9 combines with J gene TRBJ2-1; as DNA is missing, the TRBD1 call by TCRdb cannot be tested. The CDR3 is 14 amino acids. Germline CDR1 is SEHNR and CDR2 is FQNEAQ (reference sequence). CDR3 sequence reads: CASSPGVLSNEQFF.

The chain links TRBV3-1 to TRBJ2-7. Germline CDR1 and CDR2: LGHDT and YNNKEL (reference sequence). The CDR3 extends over 15 amino acids. The CDR3 loop is CASSRSEARSYEQYF.

This chain links TRBV18 with TRBJ2-5; TCRdb calls TRBD1, which cannot be checked without DNA. Looked up from germline, CDR1 is KGHSH and CDR2 is LQKENI. The CDR3 is 14 residues long. CDR3 residues: CASSPVPPQETQYF.

The chain has TRBV30 and TRBJ1-1. From germline, CDR1 is GTSNPN and CDR2 SVGIG (reference sequence). The CDR3 totals 13 residues. CDR3 amino acids: CAWSAGGGTEAFF. The full variable domain, its missing parts supplied by reference TRBV30 and TRBJ1-1, is SQTIHQWPATLVQPVGSPLSLECTVEGTSNPNLYWYRQAAGRGLQLLFYSVGIGQISSEVPQNLSASRPQDRQFILSSKKLLLSDSGFYLCAWSAGGGTEAFFGQGTRLTVV.

The chain combines TRBV7-2 with TRBJ2-2; TCRdb gives TRBD1 as the D gene, but with no DNA this cannot be confirmed. CDR1 and CDR2 (germline): SGHTA, FQGNSA. The CDR3 has 15 residues. CDR3 amino acids: CASSTGSAHTGELFF.

This rearrangement joins TRBV7-9 to TRBJ2-1; no DNA is available, so the TRBD2 call from TCRdb remains unchecked. This CDR3 region has 15 residues. CDR1 and CDR2 from the germline V gene are SEHNR and FQNEAQ (reference sequence). The CDR3 is CASSRPSGGYNEQFF.

The chain recombines TRBV28 with TRBJ1-2; TCRdb selects TRBD1, and the lack of DNA leaves this call unchecked. CDR1 and CDR2 (germline): MDHEN, SYDVKM. The CDR3 runs to 18 residues. The CDR3 protein is CASSLDHETGSFPYGYTF.

The chain combines TRBV20-1 with TRBJ2-7; the TRBD1 assignment by TCRdb is unverifiable without DNA. The germline V gene encodes CDR1 DFQATT and CDR2 SNEGSKA (reference sequence). The CDR3 totals 16 residues. This CDR3 reads CSARDLGTQLSYEQYF.

The chain carries TRBV20-1 and TRBJ2-3; the D call from TCRdb, TRBD1, cannot be confirmed without DNA. Germline V gene data show CDR1 as DFQATT and CDR2 as SNEGSKA (reference sequence). This CDR3 is 11 amino acids long. This CDR3 reads CSARSPQGGYF.

CDR3 amino acids: CASSLFRREGPQAKNIQYF. The J gene is TRBJ2-4, the V gene TRBV28; TCRdb reports TRBD2, a call that lacks DNA to check it against. Germline lookup yields CDR1 MDHEN and CDR2 SYDVKM. The length of the CDR3 is 19 residues.

The chain recombines TRBV5-1 with TRBJ1-1; TCRdb's D call, TRBD1, is unchecked because there is no DNA. This CDR3 spans 13 amino acids. Germline V lookup: CDR1 SGHRS, CDR2 YFSETQ. The CDR3 region is CATTPTGDTEAFF.

The rearrangement links TRBV6-2 or TRBV6-3 to TRBJ1-2. This CDR3 region has 11 residues. Germline V CDR1 and CDR2: MNHEY, SVGEGT. CDR3 in amino acids: CASTFGVGYTF.

V and J are TRBV5-1 and TRBJ2-5; TCRdb calls TRBD2, which cannot be checked without DNA. The germline V gene encodes CDR1 SGHRS and CDR2 YFSETQ. The CDR3 loop spans 16 amino acids. The CDR3 loop reads CASSLRSGGAQETQYF.

V usage is TRBV28 and J usage is TRBJ1-5; the TCRdb call, TRBD1, lacks DNA for checking. Germline CDR1 reads MDHEN; CDR2 reads SYDVKM. This CDR3 is 12 amino acids long. CDR3 protein: CASSLLTGLQHF.

The CDR3 protein is CASSQPSAEFEQFF. This rearrangement joins TRBV4-1 to TRBJ2-1. This CDR3 has 14 amino acids. Germline V gene data show CDR1 as MGHRA and CDR2 as YSYEKL.

J is TRBJ2-2 and V is TRBV9; TCRdb's D call of TRBD2 is untestable without DNA. This CDR3 is built from 17 residues. Per the germline V gene, CDR1 is SGDLS and CDR2 is YYNGEE. CDR3 region: CASSAGEGVSTTGELFF.

The J gene is TRBJ2-1, the V gene TRBV13; TCRdb's assignment of TRBD2 cannot be checked, as there is no DNA. CDR1 is PRHDT, CDR2 FYEKMQ, per germline (reference sequence). The CDR3 totals 14 residues. The chain's CDR3 is CASSVILAGDEQFF. The full variable domain, with the rest looked up from reference TRBV13 and TRBJ2-1, is AAGVIQSPRHLIKEKRETATLKCYPIPRHDTVYWYQQGPGQDPQFLISFYEKMQSDKGSIPDRFSAQQFSDYHSELNMSSLELGDSALYFCASSVILAGDEQFFGPGTRLTVL.

The chain recombines TRBV2 with TRBJ1-1; as DNA is missing, the TRBD1 call by TCRdb cannot be tested. This CDR3 contains 12 residues. Germline-derived CDR1 and CDR2 are SNHLY and FYNNEI. CDR3 residues: CASRAGDREAFF.

The chain joins TRBV7-9 to TRBJ1-1. CDR3 length: 15 residues. Germline CDR1 is SEHNR and CDR2 is FQNEAQ (reference sequence). The chain's CDR3 is CASSLGWEGDTEAFF.

The chain recombines TRBV29-1 with TRBJ2-7. The CDR3 runs 12 residues. Germline CDR1 and CDR2: SQVTM and ANQGSEA. The CDR3 is CSVDYPSGEQYF.

The V gene is TRBV18, the J gene TRBJ1-2; the TCRdb D gene call, TRBD1, has no DNA to confirm it. This CDR3 comprises 16 residues. Per germline, CDR1 KGHSH and CDR2 LQKENI. CDR3 loop: CASSPSGTGNNYGYTF.

This chain connects TRBV5-1 to TRBJ2-7; TCRdb lists TRBD1, though no DNA is available to test this call. The CDR3 extends over 14 amino acids. Germline V lookup: CDR1 SGHRS, CDR2 YFSETQ. The CDR3 sequence: CASSLLPGSYEQYF. Based on the CDR3 plus reference TRBV5-1 and TRBJ2-7, the full variable domain is KAGVTQTPRYLIKTRGQQVTLSCSPISGHRSVSWYQQTPGQGLQFLFEYFSETQRNKGNFPGRFSGRQFSNSRSEMNVSTLELGDSALYLCASSLLPGSYEQYFGPGTRLTVT.

This chain links TRBV19 with TRBJ1-5; TCRdb's D call, TRBD1, is unchecked because there is no DNA. Germline lookup yields CDR1 LNHDA and CDR2 SQIVND (reference sequence). This CDR3 spans 16 amino acids. The CDR3 is CASSPRTGQGNQPQHF.

The V and J genes are TRBV30 and TRBJ2-5. This CDR3 region has 15 residues. Germline V gene sequence: CDR1 GTSNPN, CDR2 SVGIG (reference sequence). CDR3 sequence: CAWSVRWGYQETQYF.

This chain uses TRBV4-3 with TRBJ2-1; TCRdb gives TRBD2 as the D gene, but with no DNA this cannot be confirmed. The CDR3 consists of 13 residues. In germline, CDR1 is LGHNA, CDR2 YSLEER. CDR3 loop: CASASGRGYEQFF.